These T cell receptor beta chains were read from a single sample in a study of cytomegalovirus exposure and HLA in healthy donors. Produced via immunoSEQ multiplex PCR; TCRdb's table is partial and in-frame only. The sample lists roughly 190,000 clones, about 83% seen once, with approximately 2.9% in the top ten. Sequenced input: PBMCs. These receptors were taken from a female donor in good health and CMV-seronegative. CDR3s include the opening cysteine and the closing phenylalanine or tryptophan. The D gene is left open where the match is weak. Size values are once, few and many counts, or a class for expanded clones, and some rows have none.

clone size	D gene	V gene	J gene	CDR3 DNA	CDR3 protein
.	TRBD1	TRBV27	TRBJ2-7	TGTGCCAGCAGTATCGGACAGGGGTCCTACGAGCAGTACTTC	CASSIGQGSYEQYF
.	.	TRBV7-2	TRBJ1-4	TGTGCCAGCAGCTTAGAGCGGTATGAAAAACTGTTTTTT	CASSLERYEKLFF
few	TRBD2	TRBV4-1	TRBJ2-3	TGCGCCAGCAGCCAAGAAGCGGGGGGGCCAGATACGCAGTATTTT	CASSQEAGGPDTQYF
.	TRBD1	TRBV19	TRBJ1-2	TGTGCCAGTAGTACAACAGGGGGGGCCTACTATGGCTACACCTTC	CASSTTGGAYYGYTF
.	TRBD1	TRBV6-5	TRBJ2-7	TGTGCCAGCAGTTACTCGGGGACAGACTCCTACGAGCAGTACTTC	CASSYSGTDSYEQYF
.	.	TRBV6-6	TRBJ1-5	TGTGCCAGCAGTTACGGGAGTCCTAATCAGCCCCAGCATTTT	CASSYGSPNQPQHF
once	.	TRBV5-5	TRBJ2-7	TGTGCCAGCAGCTATCTGGTGGGAGGGGGGCTGGGCGAGCAGTACTTC	CASSYLVGGGLGEQYF
few	TRBD2	TRBV6-5	TRBJ2-3	TGTGCCAGCAGTTTAACTAGCGGGGGCTCTACAGATACGCAGTATTTT	CASSLTSGGSTDTQYF
.	.	TRBV20-1	TRBJ2-3	TGCAGTGCTAGTTTCCGGGGGAAGGCCTATTTT	CSASFRGKAYF
few	TRBD2	TRBV11-2	TRBJ2-1	TGTGCCAGCAGCTTTCGGCCGGGGGGCTACAATGAGCAGTTCTTC	CASSFRPGGYNEQFF
.	.	TRBV6-1	TRBJ2-5	TGTGCCAGCAGTGCGACAGGCCAAGAGACCCAGTACTTC	CASSATGQETQYF
.	.	TRBV21-1	TRBJ1-6	TGTGCCAGCATCAAGGGGCAGGAAAGCTCCTATAATTCACCCCTCCACTTT	CASIKGQESSYNSPLHF
.	TRBD2	TRBV19	TRBJ2-7	TGTGCCAGTAGTATCTCTAGGGGCCTAGCGGCAACTTACGAGCAGTACTTC	CASSISRGLAATYEQYF
few	.	TRBV7-9	TRBJ1-1	TGTGCCAGCAGCTCGACAGTCCGGAACACTGAAGCTTTCTTT	CASSSTVRNTEAFF
.	TRBD1	TRBV2	TRBJ2-1	TGTGCCAGCAAATGGCCAGGGGGCAATGAGCAGTTCTTC	CASKWPGGNEQFF
.	.	TRBV9	TRBJ2-3	TGTGCCAGCAGCGTAGGAGGGGATACGCAGTATTTT	CASSVGGDTQYF
.	TRBD2	TRBV5-1	TRBJ2-5	TGCGCCAGCAGCTCGAATAGCGGGGCCCAAGAGACCCAGTACTTC	CASSSNSGAQETQYF
.	TRBD1	TRBV19	TRBJ2-7	TGTGCCAGTAGTATTGGGGACAGGGCGACCTCCGAGCAGTACTTC	CASSIGDRATSEQYF
.	TRBD2	TRBV2	TRBJ2-3	TGTGCCAGTACCGGGACTAGTAGGGTAGATACGCAGTATTTT	CASTGTSRVDTQYF
.	TRBD1	TRBV19	TRBJ2-1	TGTGCCAGTAAACCGACAGGGGCCTACAATGAGCAGTTCTTC	CASKPTGAYNEQFF
.	.	TRBV5-4	TRBJ1-2	TGTGCCAGCACCAAGACTCGGAACTATGGCTACACCTTC	CASTKTRNYGYTF
.	TRBD2	TRBV7-7	TRBJ2-2	TGTGCTAGCAGCCCCGTCCCGGGACTAGCTGCGAACACCGGGGAGCTGTTTTTT	CASSPVPGLAANTGELFF
.	TRBD2	TRBV2	TRBJ2-5	TGTGCCAGCAAGAATAGTGGGACTAGTATAGAGACCCAGTACTTC	CASKNSGTSIETQYF
few	.	TRBV19	TRBJ2-1	TGTGCCAGTAGCCTCTGGCTAGCGTCGAGAGTACACAATGAGCAGTTCTTC	CASSLWLASRVHNEQFF
.	.	TRBV11-3	TRBJ1-1	TGTGCCAGCAGCTCCCGGGGGGGACTGACGAATCTGAACACTGAAGCTTTCTTT	CASSSRGGLTNLNTEAFF
.	TRBD2	TRBV28	TRBJ2-3	TGTGCCAGCAGGATTGGACTAGCCCTTAGCACAGATACGCAGTATTTT	CASRIGLALSTDTQYF
.	.	TRBV5-1	TRBJ2-3	TGCGCCAGCACGACATCCGGGGGGCCAGATACGCAGTATTTT	CASTTSGGPDTQYF